This entry features one T cell receptor beta chain sequence. Its cognate antigen is unknown. These data come from a study of cytotoxic CD8 clonotypes in ibrutinib-treated CLL. Study outcomes and limitations: Exceeding age-matched healthy donors, baseline clonality also tracked the counts of circulating CD8+ T cells. Clonality grew at ibrutinib response; at progression, it decreased back toward baseline.

Generated by immunoSEQ multiplex PCR, the TCRdb table keeps only in-frame clones and is missing some. The top ten hold about 2.1% of the sample, which has 130,000 or so clones, 70% to 90% seen once. This CDR3 is 15 amino acids long. CDR1 SGHTA and CDR2 FQGTGA come from the germline V gene. V lost 3 bases and J lost 7, with 17 bases in between. This chain links TRBV7-3 with TRBJ2-3, with D maybe TRBD1 (6 bases). This clonotype was sampled from a human donor with chronic lymphocytic leukemia. The sequences come from PBMCs, collected after 24 months of ibrutinib treatment. The CDR3 is CASSFSRGLEYTQYF. CDR3 DNA sequence: TGTGCCAGCAGCTTTTCGAGGGGGTTGGAATATACGCAGTATTTT.